This T cell receptor beta chain derives from a study of blood T cell repertoires in COVID-19. Sequencing used immunoSEQ multiplex PCR; TCRdb keeps in-frame clones, though not all of them. The sample carries 100,000 to 150,000 clones, around nine tenths recorded once. From germline, CDR1 is SQVTM and CDR2 ANQGSEA. Losses at the gene ends were 4 bases for V and 8 bases for J; bases not matched to a gene: 12. The CDR3 is 14 residues long. The origin of this receptor is a human donor in a cohort sampled during active COVID-19. Source material: peripheral blood. V is TRBV29-1 and J is TRBJ1-2; TRBD1 matches at 8 bases. Written as DNA, the CDR3 is TGCAGCGTTGCTGGACAGGGAGGCGATCAGGGCTACACCTTC. It specifies CSVAGQGGDQGYTF. The whole variable domain, filled in from reference TRBV29-1 and TRBJ1-2, reads SAVISQKPSRDICQRGTSLTIQCQVDSQVTMMFWYRQQPGQSLTLIATANQGSEATYESGFVIDKFPISRPNLTFSTLTVSNMSPEDSSIYLCSVAGQGGDQGYTFGSGTRLTVV.